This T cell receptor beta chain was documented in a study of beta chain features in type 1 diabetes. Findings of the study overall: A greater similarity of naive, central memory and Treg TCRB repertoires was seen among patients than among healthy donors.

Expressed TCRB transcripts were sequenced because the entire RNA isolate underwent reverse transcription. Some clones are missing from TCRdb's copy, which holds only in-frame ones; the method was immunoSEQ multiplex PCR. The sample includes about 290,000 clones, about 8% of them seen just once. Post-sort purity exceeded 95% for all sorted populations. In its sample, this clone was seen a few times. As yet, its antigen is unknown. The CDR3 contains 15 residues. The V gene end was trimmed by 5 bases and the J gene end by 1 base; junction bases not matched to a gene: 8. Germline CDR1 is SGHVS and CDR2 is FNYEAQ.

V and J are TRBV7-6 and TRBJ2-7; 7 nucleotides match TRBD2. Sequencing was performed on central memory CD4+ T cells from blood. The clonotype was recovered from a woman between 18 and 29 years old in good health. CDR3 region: CASSRLAGFSYEQYF. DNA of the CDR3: TGTGCCAGCAGCAGGTTAGCGGGTTTTTCCTACGAGCAGTACTTC.